This section outlines one TCR beta chain sequence together with its context. The antigen is unknown. These data originate in a study of OX40 agonist ivuxolimab in advanced cancers. Study in general: Ivuxolimab, an antibody acting as an agonist of OX40 (CD134), was used to treat patients. Three dose-escalation patients had partial responses: one with hepatocellular carcinoma and two with cutaneous melanoma.

Sequencing used immunoSEQ multiplex PCR; TCRdb keeps in-frame clones, though not all of them. The repertoire consists of 40,000 or so clones, with around 73% occurring once and the leading ten covering less than 25%. CDR1 is MNHEY, CDR2 SMNVEV, per germline (reference sequence). Trimming removed 2 bases from V and 5 bases from J, with 9 bases in between. The CDR3 is 14 amino acids. Study outcomes and limitations: Dosing at 0.1 to 3.0 mg/kg was accompanied by clonal expansion of CD4+ and CD8+ blood T cells by week 6. On average, CD8+ T cells showed a greater number of expanded clones than CD4+.

The TCR comes from an adult with an advanced solid tumor such as melanoma, head and neck, liver or kidney cancer. Specimen: CD4+ or CD8+ T cells sorted from blood, collected in a trial of the OX40 agonist ivuxolimab. J is TRBJ2-2 and V is TRBV27; D unclear. The CDR3 coding sequence is TGTGCCAGCAGTTTAGAGTGGGTGACCGGGGAGCTGTTTTTT. Translation gives CASSLEWVTGELFF.